The 28 T cell receptor beta chains presented below share a single source sample, sequenced in a study of T cell repertoires in cytomegalovirus infection. For these receptors, no antigen is known. A single record per CDR3 protein comes from TCRdb applying MiXCR to the reads. The table includes some 700,000 distinct CDR3 sequences, 30% to 35% detected once. The material sequenced was cultured PBMCs, taken from culture after CMV antigen stimulation. The receptors were sampled from a human donor in good health (CMV status not recorded). Some clones in this sample may be carry-over from other donors' samples.

The chain links TRBV7-2 to TRBJ2-4; D call uncertain. Germline V gene sequence: CDR1 SGHTA, CDR2 FQGNSA. The CDR3 runs 20 residues. Between the trimmed V and J ends, which lost 4 bases and 0 bases, there was a span of 25 bases. Written as DNA, the CDR3 is TGTGCCAGCAGCTCCCGAGTCCCGGCCGTCCGCGACCTAGCCAAAAACATTCAGTACTTC. It encodes CASSSRVPAVRDLAKNIQYF.

This chain uses TRBV7-8 with TRBJ1-3; D ambiguous. Germline assignment: CDR1 SGHVS and CDR2 FQNEAQ. The CDR3 runs 14 residues. Trimming took off 0 bases at V and 4 bases at J, with 7 bases between the two ends. Here the CDR3 reads CASSLATPGNTIYF. CDR3 nucleotide sequence: TGTGCCAGCAGCTTAGCGACCCCGGGAAACACCATATATTTT.

This clonotype came up a few times. The V and J genes are TRBV6-1 and TRBJ2-3; TRBD2 matches at 13 bases. Unmatched junction bases numbered 8, after V lost 5 bases and J lost 6 bases. This CDR3 spans 16 amino acids. Per the germline V gene, CDR1 is MNHNS and CDR2 is SASEGT. The DNA of the CDR3 is TGTGCCAGCAGTCCCCACACTAGCGGGGGGGTTGATACGCAGTATTTT. Protein product: CASSPHTSGGVDTQYF.

A few counts support this clonotype. J is TRBJ2-1 and V is TRBV7-8; D is uncertain. V lost 6 bases and J 2 bases, leaving 14 bases between the germline ends. Germline V gene sequence: CDR1 SGHVS, CDR2 FQNEAQ. This CDR3 spans 15 amino acids. In nucleotides, the CDR3 is TGTGCCAGCAGTCAGACCGTTTCCACCTACAATGAGCAGTTCTTC. This sequence encodes CASSQTVSTYNEQFF.

V is TRBV10-3 and J is TRBJ2-1; D remains ambiguous. The V and J ends lost 0 bases and 1 base respectively, with 10 bases between them. The CDR3 sequence is 16 residues long. In germline, CDR1 is ENHRY, CDR2 SYGVKD. CDR3 DNA sequence: TGTGCCATCAGTGAGTCCGATAAGAAGTCCTACAATGAGCAGTTCTTC. This gives the protein CAISESDKKSYNEQFF.

The chain links TRBV5-6 to TRBJ1-1, with TRBD1 identical over 9 bases. After removal of 0 bases from V and 5 bases from J, the junction contained 11 bases not matched to a gene. The CDR3 length is 17 residues. Germline V lookup: CDR1 SGHDT, CDR2 YYEEEE. The CDR3 sequence: CASSLEGTGLVNTEAFF. In nucleotides, the CDR3 is TGTGCCAGCAGCTTGGAGGGGACAGGGCTCGTTAATACTGAAGCTTTCTTT.

The CDR3 loop is CASSDSVGHPNTEAFF. The CDR3 DNA is TGTGCCAGCAGTGATTCGGTTGGACACCCGAACACTGAAGCTTTCTTT. The chain couples TRBV2 to TRBJ1-1; a possible D gene is TRBD1 (5 bases). Germline lookup yields CDR1 SNHLY and CDR2 FYNNEI. This CDR3 has 16 residues. V was trimmed by 3 bases and J by 1 base, leaving 15 bases between them.

The genes are TRBV19 and TRBJ1-1, with D perhaps TRBD1 (5 bases). This CDR3 spans 14 amino acids. The V and J ends lost 5 bases and 1 base respectively, with 11 bases between them. The germline V gene encodes CDR1 LNHDA and CDR2 SQIVND (reference sequence). CDR3 region: CASSSGLRNTEAFF. CDR3 sequence (DNA): TGTGCCAGTAGTTCGGGACTGAGGAACACTGAAGCTTTCTTT.

The V call is TRBV20-1, the J call TRBJ2-6; D is ambiguous. The V end lost 5 bases, the J end lost 0 bases, and 8 bases lay between the germline ends. Germline values: CDR1 DFQATT, CDR2 SNEGSKA (reference sequence). The CDR3 length is 14 residues. The CDR3 region has the DNA TGCAGTGCTGCGGAAAGCTCTGGGGCCAACGTCCTGACTTTC. Residues: CSAAESSGANVLTF.

This clonotype was seen a few times. The chain links TRBV12-5 to TRBJ2-1, with 8 nucleotides matching TRBD1. Germline V gene sequence: CDR1 LGHNT, CDR2 FRNRAP. With V trimmed by 7 bases and J by 2 bases, 4 bases remained unmatched. The length of the CDR3 is 14 residues. The CDR3 here is CASAGTGAYNEQFF. In DNA, the CDR3 is TGTGCTAGTGCCGGGACAGGAGCCTACAATGAGCAGTTCTTC.

The chain has TRBV10-2 and TRBJ2-7, with 7 bases lining up with TRBD1. Germline CDR1 reads WSHSY; CDR2 reads SAAADI. V shed 8 bases and J 1 base; nucleotides not matched to a gene: 8. The CDR3 sequence is 14 residues long. The CDR3 DNA sequence: TGCGCCAGCTGGAGACAGGGTGATTCCTACGAGCAGTACTTC. This translates into CASWRQGDSYEQYF.

V usage is TRBV12-3 or TRBV12-4 and J usage is TRBJ2-4; TRBD2 matches at 11 bases. V gave up 5 bases and J gave up 0 bases; unmatched junction bases: 3. CDR3 length: 16 residues. CDR3 residues: CASSPGLAVAKNIQYF. DNA for the CDR3: TGTGCCAGCAGTCCGGGACTAGCGGTAGCCAAAAACATTCAGTACTTC.

This clonotype appeared a few times. The gene calls are TRBV20-1 and TRBJ1-1; 7 positions match TRBD1. The germline V gene encodes CDR1 DFQATT and CDR2 SNEGSKA (reference sequence). CDR3 length equals 14 residues. V lost 5 bases, J lost 3 bases, and 9 bases stayed unmatched. The CDR3 bases are TGCAGTGCTCCGCGACAGGGAGGTTACACTGAAGCTTTCTTT. Amino acids: CSAPRQGGYTEAFF.

DNA of the CDR3: TGCGCCAGCAGTGAGCCCACCCTAGCGGGAAACAATGAGCAGTTCTTC. Translation gives CASSEPTLAGNNEQFF. This chain links TRBV10-2 with TRBJ2-1, with TRBD2 matching 9 bases. Losses at the gene ends were 2 bases for V and 5 bases for J; bases not matched to a gene: 7. Germline V gene lookup returns CDR1 WSHSY and CDR2 SAAADI. The CDR3 runs 16 residues.

The chain links TRBV6-6 to TRBJ1-5; no definite D call. Germline assignment: CDR1 MNHNY and CDR2 SVGAGI (reference sequence). This CDR3 has 14 amino acids. V was cut by 8 bases and J by 3 bases, with 14 bases left in between. The CDR3 is CASWGSGVNQPQHF. The CDR3 nucleotides read TGTGCCAGCTGGGGTAGCGGAGTCAATCAGCCCCAGCATTTT.

Written as DNA, the CDR3 is TGTGCCAGCAGTTCGTCATGGAGGCGTCACAACAATGAGCAGTTCTTC. Translated, it gives CASSSSWRRHNNEQFF. The genes are TRBV6-2 or TRBV6-3 and TRBJ2-1, with D perhaps TRBD2 (5 bases). The CDR3 is 16 amino acids. Germline lookup yields CDR1 MNHEY and CDR2 SVGEGT. V shed 4 bases and J shed 5 bases, with 18 bases lying between them.

As concerns this clonotype: One junction end disagrees with the germline gene, perhaps due to a read error. The rearrangement joins TRBV7-6 to TRBJ2-1, with TRBD2 as a possible D gene (5 bases). The CDR3 loop spans 12 amino acids. CDR1 and CDR2 from the germline V gene are SGHVS and FNYEAQ. CDR3 coding DNA: TGTGCCAGCAGCCTAGCTGGGAGCAAGGGGTTCTTC. This encodes CASSLAGSKGFF.

This clonotype was picked up a small number of times. This chain connects TRBV5-4 to TRBJ2-7; 10 bases fit TRBD2. The CDR3 has 15 amino acids. CDR1 is SGHNT and CDR2 is YYREEE in the germline V gene (reference sequence). V lost 4 bases to trimming and J lost 2 bases; unmatched junction nucleotides: 6. The CDR3 sequence is CASSRLAGGPYEQYF. The CDR3 DNA sequence: TGTGCCAGCAGCCGACTAGCGGGCGGCCCCTACGAGCAGTACTTC.

This clonotype has just a few counts. V gene TRBV7-2 combines with J gene TRBJ2-7; possibly TRBD1 for D (6 bases). Per germline, CDR1 SGHTA and CDR2 FQGNSA. The CDR3 is made up of 15 amino acids. V dropped 7 bases and J dropped 2 bases, with 18 bases sitting between them. This CDR3 is CASTGQPLAPYEQYF. The CDR3 DNA reads TGTGCCAGCACCGGACAGCCCCTCGCCCCCTACGAGCAGTACTTC.

This clonotype was recorded at least ten times. The chain is built from TRBV7-2 and TRBJ2-1, with 12 bases fitting TRBD2. Per germline, CDR1 SGHTA and CDR2 FQGNSA. V gave up 5 bases and J gave up 6 bases; unmatched junction bases: 11. The CDR3 contains 17 residues. The DNA of the CDR3 is TGTGCCAGCAGCGCCCGACTAGCGGGAGATCCCCCCAATGAGCAGTTCTTC. Encoded protein: CASSARLAGDPPNEQFF.

There are many counts of this clonotype. The CDR3 spells CASSERMAEDTQYF. CDR3 nucleotide sequence: TGTGCCAGCAGTGAAAGAATGGCGGAAGATACGCAGTATTTT. The V call is TRBV6-1, the J call TRBJ2-3; D uncertain. Trimming left V 2 bases short and J 5 bases short, with 11 bases between. The CDR3 totals 14 residues. In germline, CDR1 is MNHNS, CDR2 SASEGT.

This clonotype was detected only a few times. The V and J genes are TRBV5-5 and TRBJ2-7, with D possibly matching TRBD1 (6 bases). Per the germline V gene, CDR1 is SGHKS and CDR2 is YYEKEE (reference sequence). CDR3 length: 14 amino acids. Trimming removed 1 base from V and 5 bases from J, with 13 bases in between. CDR3 region: CASSLLAGENEQYF. The DNA of the CDR3 is TGTGCCAGCAGCTTGTTAGCAGGGGAAAACGAGCAGTACTTC.

The chain links TRBV2 to TRBJ2-7; the match to TRBD1 covers 8 bases. The CDR3 runs 13 residues. Germline V gives CDR1 SNHLY, CDR2 FYNNEI. After removal of 8 bases from V and 3 bases from J, the junction contained 6 bases not matched to a gene. CDR3 coding DNA: TGTGCCAGCGCCGGGACAGGATACTACGAGCAGTACTTC. This codes for CASAGTGYYEQYF.

This chain joins TRBV20-1 and TRBJ2-7; D perhaps matches TRBD2 (6 bases). The CDR3 has 15 residues. With 2 bases removed from V and 3 bases from J, the gap between germline ends came to 17 bases. In germline, CDR1 is DFQATT, CDR2 SNEGSKA (reference sequence). DNA for the CDR3: TGCAGTGCTAGATCCCTCGGGAGTAGCGTCTACGAGCAGTACTTC. Its translation: CSARSLGSSVYEQYF.

This clonotype was recorded at least ten times. V is TRBV7-2 and J is TRBJ2-4; 7 bases fit TRBD1. There are 13 residues in the CDR3. Trimming took 5 bases from V and 7 from J; bases not matched to a gene: 5. Germline V CDR1 and CDR2: SGHTA, FQGNSA. The CDR3 reads CASSPGQLNIQYF. Here the CDR3 DNA reads TGTGCCAGCAGCCCGGGACAGTTGAACATTCAGTACTTC.

Only a few counts were recorded for this clonotype. The CDR3 sequence: CASSFSSRQETQYF. The CDR3 DNA reads TGTGCCAGCAGCTTTAGCTCCCGGCAAGAGACCCAGTACTTC. This chain links TRBV11-2 with TRBJ2-5; no clear D. V lost 3 bases to trimming and J lost 2 bases, with 10 bases between them. Germline CDR1 and CDR2: SGHAT and FQNNGV. This CDR3 has 14 amino acids.

This rearrangement joins TRBV11-2 to TRBJ1-3; D uncertain. Trimming took 8 bases from V and 7 from J, leaving 6 bases between them. Germline values: CDR1 SGHAT, CDR2 FQNNGV. This CDR3 comprises 10 residues. The CDR3 DNA reads as TGTGCCAGCGGTGAGAACACCATATATTTT. It is translated as CASGENTIYF. Variable domain in full (rest from reference TRBV11-2 and TRBJ1-3): EAGVAQSPRYKIIEKRQSVAFWCNPISGHATLYWYQQILGQGPKLLIQFQNNGVVDDSQLPKDRFSAERLKGVDSTLKIQPAKLEDSAVYLCASGENTIYFGEGSWLTVV.

This clonotype occurred once. The gene calls are TRBV5-4 and TRBJ2-5, with TRBD2 as a possible D gene (6 bases). The CDR3 length is 13 residues. V was cut by 4 bases and J by 6 bases, with 13 bases left in between. Germline lookup yields CDR1 SGHNT and CDR2 YYREEE (reference sequence). The CDR3 loop reads CASSPRGYQTQYF. CDR3 DNA sequence: TGTGCCAGCAGCCCCCGGGGGTACCAGACCCAGTACTTC.